These 19 T cell receptor beta chains were sequenced from one sample in a study of regulatory T cells in long-lasting Graves disease. Library construction for TCR beta used iRepertoire HTBI primers and Arm-PCR of CDR3 regions. MiXCR, applied by TCRdb to the multiplex PCR reads, yields one record per CDR3 protein. The table shows hundreds of thousands of distinct CDR3 sequences, with roughly 15% occurring only once. Time point denoted: newly diagnosed GD, antithyroid drugs for less than 3 months. Generation of the TCR library employed RNA extracted from PBMCs. The data also belong to a second study, concerning T cells in Graves' hyperthyroidism and ophthalmopathy.

Sample: peripheral blood mononuclear cells (PBMCs), taken at new diagnosis, from a patient treated with antithyroid drugs. These receptors were taken from a woman between 25 and 40 years old with Graves disease.

The J gene is TRBJ1-2, the V gene TRBV3-1; D may be TRBD1 (6 bases). The CDR3 is 14 amino acids. Trimming took 1 base from V and 8 from J, leaving 14 bases between them. CDR1 LGHDT and CDR2 YNNKEL come from the germline V gene (reference sequence). The CDR3: CASSQVVSGDGYTF. The CDR3 nucleotides are TGTGCCAGCAGCCAAGTTGTTTCAGGGGACGGCTACACCTTC.

Concerning this clonotype: The CDR3 end shows no conserved phenylalanine or tryptophan, and so a read error is likely. The chain is built from TRBV7-9 and TRBJ1-1; D is ambiguous. From germline, CDR1 is SEHNR and CDR2 FQNEAQ (reference sequence). The CDR3 consists of 12 residues. Trimming left V 3 bases short and J 8 bases short, with 10 bases between. CDR3 nucleotides: TGTGCCAGCAGCTTTCTTCTCACCGAAGCTTTCCTT. It encodes CASSFLLTEAFL.

The genes are TRBV3-1 and TRBJ2-4; possible D gene TRBD1, 6 bases. V lost 3 bases and J 6 bases, leaving 9 bases between the germline ends. This CDR3 spans 13 amino acids. The germline V gene has CDR1 LGHDT and CDR2 YNNKEL (reference sequence). The CDR3 loop is CASSHGQRNIQYF. The CDR3 nucleotides read TGTGCCAGCAGCCACGGACAGAGAAACATTCAGTACTTC.

This clonotype was found many times. The CDR3 nucleotides read TGTGCCAGCAGCTTTGGGGACAGCGCGTATCAGCCCCAGCATTTT. Its protein product is CASSFGDSAYQPQHF. The chain carries TRBV7-9 and TRBJ1-5; 7 nucleotides line up with TRBD1. In germline, CDR1 is SEHNR, CDR2 FQNEAQ (reference sequence). The CDR3 has 15 residues. V trimming: 3 bases; J trimming: 5 bases; junction bases outside the gene matches: 7.

This clonotype occurred many times. This chain connects TRBV2 to TRBJ2-1; unclear D gene. Germline loops: CDR1 SNHLY, CDR2 FYNNEI. This CDR3 has 12 residues. The V and J ends lost 7 bases and 4 bases respectively, with 8 bases between them. This CDR3 reads CASKFLYNEQFF. In DNA form, the CDR3 reads TGTGCCAGCAAATTTCTTTACAATGAGCAGTTCTTC.

This clonotype was recorded at least ten times. One end of the junction fails to match germline, which may point to a read error. The chain carries TRBV29-1 and TRBJ1-1, with D perhaps TRBD1 (6 bases). The CDR3 spans 11 residues. Germline assignment: CDR1 SQVTM and CDR2 ANQGSEA. The CDR3: CSATRQAEAFF. In nucleotides, the CDR3 is TGCAGCGCCACCCGACAGGCTGAGGCTTTCTTT.

The V and J genes are TRBV5-1 and TRBJ2-3; D might be TRBD1 or TRBD2, each matching 5 bases. CDR1 is SGHRS, CDR2 YFSETQ, per germline. V was clipped by 4 bases and J by 3 bases, with 15 bases between them. The CDR3 spans 15 residues. The CDR3 bases are TGCGCCAGCAGCCCCTCCGGGGCCGGGACAGATACGCAGTATTTT. Amino acids: CASSPSGAGTDTQYF.

This clonotype was counted ten times or more. J is TRBJ1-2 and V is TRBV28; tentative D call: TRBD1 (6 bases). V was cut by 6 bases and J by 4 bases, with 18 bases left in between. The germline CDR1 and CDR2 sequences are MDHEN and SYDVKM. The CDR3 is 15 residues long. The CDR3 nucleotides are TGTGCCAGCAGCGATGGACAGTATAATTCCTATGGCTACACCTTC. The encoded protein is CASSDGQYNSYGYTF.

This clonotype has ten or more counts. V is TRBV28 and J is TRBJ2-6, with D maybe TRBD1 (5 bases). Trimming pared 6 bases from V and 4 bases from J, leaving 13 bases between. Germline V gene data show CDR1 as MDHEN and CDR2 as SYDVKM. The CDR3 is 15 residues long. The DNA for the CDR3 is TGTGCCAGCAGCATTAGGGGTAGAGGGGCCAACGTCCTGACTTTC. Translation: CASSIRGRGANVLTF. The full variable domain, its missing parts supplied by reference TRBV28 and TRBJ2-6, is DVKVTQSSRYLVKRTGEKVFLECVQDMDHENMFWYRQDPGLGLRLIYFSYDVKMKEKGDIPEGYSVSREKKERFSLILESASTNQTSMYLCASSIRGRGANVLTFGAGSRLTVL.

This clonotype was seen more than once but under ten times. V gene TRBV28 combines with J gene TRBJ2-1; maybe TRBD2 (5 bases). Looked up from germline, CDR1 is MDHEN and CDR2 is SYDVKM. Deletions cut 3 bases from V and 3 bases from J, with 9 bases between. The CDR3 length is 14 residues. This CDR3 reads CASSLGEDYNEQFF. The CDR3 DNA sequence: TGTGCCAGCAGTTTGGGAGAAGACTACAATGAGCAGTTCTTC.

V gene TRBV20-1 combines with J gene TRBJ2-7, with 9 positions matching TRBD1. The tail of the sequence fits TRBJ2-4 better, so the J call may be wrong. CDR3 size: 13 residues. The germline V gene encodes CDR1 DFQATT and CDR2 SNEGSKA (reference sequence). The CDR3 reads CSAGTGTRNIQYF. CDR3 sequence (DNA): TGCAGTGCTGGGACAGGGACCAGAAACATTCAGTACTTC.

The CDR3 coding sequence is TGCGCCAGCAGCCAAGATCTAGTCTCCTTGCCTAAACTGTTTTTT. It codes for CASSQDLVSLPKLFF. V gene TRBV4-1 combines with J gene TRBJ1-4; D call uncertain. This CDR3 region has 15 residues. Between the trimmed V and J ends, which lost 0 bases and 11 bases, there was a span of 16 bases. Per the germline V gene, CDR1 is MGHRA and CDR2 is YSYEKL.

As to this clonotype: A much larger clone differs by one base, so this may be a read error. The chain couples TRBV7-9 to TRBJ2-1; 13 nucleotides line up with TRBD2. CDR1 and CDR2 (germline): SEHNR, FQNEAQ (reference sequence). V trimming: 2 bases; J trimming: 7 bases; junction bases outside the gene matches: 2. This CDR3 comprises 15 residues. For the CDR3, the DNA is TGTGCCAGCAGCTTACTGACTAGCGGGAGGAATGAGCAGTTCTTC. Its protein product is CASSLLTSGRNEQFF.

This clonotype was observed many times. The chain has TRBV7-9 and TRBJ2-3, with D unresolved. The CDR3 is 13 amino acids. V lost 5 bases, J lost 6 bases, and 12 bases lay in between. In germline, CDR1 is SEHNR, CDR2 FQNEAQ (reference sequence). The CDR3: CASSVALRDTQYF. CDR3 bases: TGTGCCAGCAGCGTGGCACTGAGGGATACGCAGTATTTT.

In regard to this clonotype: Given the absence of the conserved phenylalanine or tryptophan at the CDR3 end, a read error is likely. The J gene is TRBJ1-1, the V gene TRBV29-1, with 9 bases fitting TRBD1. Per germline, CDR1 SQVTM and CDR2 ANQGSEA. Trimming removed 7 bases from V and 11 bases from J; junction bases left unmatched: 8. The CDR3 covers 11 residues. The CDR3 coding sequence is TGCAGCGCGGCTACAGGGGGCGAGGCTTTCTCT. Translating gives CSAATGGEAFS.

This clonotype was seen only a few times. V and J are TRBV20-1 and TRBJ2-1; D unresolved. Germline V gene lookup returns CDR1 DFQATT and CDR2 SNEGSKA (reference sequence). V was cut by 4 bases and J by 6 bases, with 10 bases left in between. The CDR3 runs 12 residues. CDR3 in amino acids: CSATQPPNEQFF. CDR3 bases: TGCAGTGCTACCCAGCCCCCCAATGAGCAGTTCTTC.

In its sample, this clonotype was seen a few times. J is TRBJ2-1 and V is TRBV18; TRBD1 aligns across 8 bases. Per the germline V gene, CDR1 is KGHSH and CDR2 is LQKENI. CDR3 length equals 17 residues. J lost 7 bases, V lost 4 bases, and 15 bases had no gene match. The CDR3 DNA reads TGTGCCAGCTCACTTCTAGGCTCTGACAGGGGAGAAAATGAGCAGTTCTTC. Amino acid sequence: CASSLLGSDRGENEQFF. Full variable domain (rest looked up from reference TRBV18 and TRBJ2-1): NAGVMQNPRHLVRRRGQEARLRCSPMKGHSHVYWYRQLPEEGLKFMVYLQKENIIDESGMPKERFSAEFPKEGPSILRIQQVVRGDSAAYFCASSLLGSDRGENEQFFGPGTRLTVL.

This clonotype was observed many times. This chain joins TRBV28 and TRBJ1-1; 8 bases are shared with TRBD1. J gave up 12 bases and V 7 bases, and 22 bases lay outside the gene matches. The CDR3 spans 16 residues. Germline V gives CDR1 MDHEN, CDR2 SYDVKM. The CDR3 region is CASNLPSSNQGAGPFF. The CDR3 DNA follows: TGTGCCAGCAACTTACCTTCGAGTAATCAGGGGGCGGGCCCTTTCTTT.

As concerns this clonotype: This may be a read error: a much more frequent sequence differs by one nucleotide. The chain carries TRBV20-1 and TRBJ1-5; tentative D call: TRBD1 (5 bases). V shed 1 base and J shed 5 bases, with 15 bases lying between them. There are 15 residues in the CDR3. Germline V lookup: CDR1 DFQATT, CDR2 SNEGSKA (reference sequence). This CDR3 reads CSARVRGEPHQPQHF. In nucleotides, the CDR3 is TGCAGTGCTAGAGTGAGAGGGGAGCCCCATCAGCCCCAGCATTTT.